The T cell receptor beta chain under discussion was sequenced for a study of T cell responses to AZD1222 COVID-19 vaccine. Of note for this clone: The antigen is not known.

The germline V gene encodes CDR1 MDHEN and CDR2 SYDVKM. The CDR3 has 11 residues. V was clipped by 2 bases and J by 7 bases, with 5 bases between them. The table came from immunoSEQ multiplex PCR; TCRdb's copy has only in-frame clones and leaves some out. Among more than 150,000 clones, less than 95% were seen once, and the ten largest hold approximately 1.8%. Study findings and constraints: Regions 160-218 and 743-854 dominated among vaccine-associated CD4 TCRs spanning spike.

J is TRBJ1-2 and V is TRBV28; the D is unclear. The sequencing here drew on peripheral blood, taken on day 0 of AZD1222 vaccination. This TCR was sampled from an adult in good health. This CDR3 reads CASSLGLGYTF. CDR3 in DNA: TGTGCCAGCAGTTTAGGACTTGGCTACACCTTC.